A selection of T cell receptor beta chains follows, all from one sample in a study of blood T cell repertoires in COVID-19. Repertoires were generated with immunoSEQ multiplex PCR, while TCRdb's copy carries only in-frame clones and drops some. Of around 160,000 clones in the sample, about 86% were seen once. Sequencing was done on a sample of peripheral blood. These receptors came from a man aged 55-75 years with acute or convalescent COVID-19. The CDR3 runs from the conserved cysteine through the conserved F or W. D genes are given only for firm matches. Part of the rows lack a size; the others show once, few, many or a class for expanded clones.

clone size	D gene	J gene	V gene	CDR3 DNA	CDR3 protein
.	TRBD1	TRBJ1-1	TRBV18	TGTGCCAGCTCACCGAGGGACAGCACTGAAGCTTTCTTT	CASSPRDSTEAFF
.	TRBD1	TRBJ1-6	TRBV5-4	TGTGCCAGCAGCCTAGGGGGCGACCAGAATTCACCCCTCCACTTT	CASSLGGDQNSPLHF
once	.	TRBJ1-2	TRBV5-1	TGCGCCAGCAGCTTGTCCGGGACTCAAGGCTACACCTTC	CASSLSGTQGYTF
.	.	TRBJ2-5	TRBV24-1	TGTGCCACCAGTGAGGGTGGGACTGGAGGATTGGCCCAGTACTTC	CATSEGGTGGLAQYF
.	.	TRBJ1-4	TRBV5-1	TGCGCCAGCAGCATAGATCCAACTAATGAAAAACTGTTTTTT	CASSIDPTNEKLFF
.	.	TRBJ2-5	TRBV2	TGTGCCAGCAAGGATCCCGGAGGGACCCAGTACTTC	CASKDPGGTQYF
.	.	TRBJ1-1	TRBV12-3/TRBV12-4	TGTGCCAGCAGTTCTCACAGGATCAGTAAAGCTTTCTTT	CASSSHRISKAFF
.	.	TRBJ2-1	TRBV4-1	TGCGCCAGCAGCCAAGAAGAGGGTTCGGCGCGGGACTACAATGAGCAGTTCTTC	CASSQEEGSARDYNEQFF
.	.	TRBJ2-3	TRBV5-1	TGCGCCAGCAGCTCGTCGTGGGCCACAGATACGCAGTATTTT	CASSSSWATDTQYF
.	TRBD1	TRBJ2-3	TRBV28	TGTGCCAGCAGTCGCTTAGGGACAGCTAACACAGATACGCAGTATTTT	CASSRLGTANTDTQYF
.	TRBD1	TRBJ1-2	TRBV5-4	TGTGCCAGCAGCTCATTCGGGACAGGGAGTAACTATGGCTACACCTTC	CASSSFGTGSNYGYTF
.	TRBD1	TRBJ1-1	TRBV9	TGTGCCAGCAGCCTGGGGACAGGGAGTTTGCCTGAAGCTTTCTTT	CASSLGTGSLPEAFF
.	.	TRBJ2-1	TRBV21-1	TGTGCCAGCAGCAAAGGCCTAGCGGGAAATGAGCAGTTCTTC	CASSKGLAGNEQFF
.	TRBD2	TRBJ2-1	TRBV3-1/TRBV3-2	TGTGCCAGCAGCCATTATTCTAGCGGGAGATATAGTGAGCAGTTCTTC	CASSHYSSGRYSEQFF
.	.	TRBJ1-2	TRBV28	TGTGCCAGCAGTCCCCCCGGGGCGGGGCTCTATGGCTACACCTTC	CASSPPGAGLYGYTF
.	.	TRBJ2-4	TRBV28	TGTGCCAGCAGTCCTCCCTCGGGAGCTCTAGCCAAAAACATTCAGTACTTC	CASSPPSGALAKNIQYF
.	TRBD1	TRBJ1-1	TRBV3-1/TRBV3-2	TGTGCCACACAGGGGGGTGGCACTGAAACTTTCTTT	CATQGGGTETFF
.	.	TRBJ1-3	TRBV5-4	TGTGCCAGCAGCTCGGGAGGAACTGGAAACACCATATATTTT	CASSSGGTGNTIYF
.	.	TRBJ1-4	TRBV27	TGTGCCAGCAGTCCCCAGGGAGGGGATGAAAAACTGTTTTTT	CASSPQGGDEKLFF
.	.	TRBJ1-2	TRBV10-3	TGTGCCATCAGTGAGTTCGGGGGTGACTATGGCTACACCTTC	CAISEFGGDYGYTF
.	.	TRBJ1-1	TRBV6-2/TRBV6-3	TGTGCCAGCAGTTACCGCCCGCCGATGGAGGCTTTCTTT	CASSYRPPMEAFF
.	.	TRBJ2-1	TRBV10-2	TGCGCCAGCAGCTTCGACAGGAACAATGAGCAGTTCTTC	CASSFDRNNEQFF
.	.	TRBJ2-2	TRBV28	TGTGCCAGCAGGATTGGACAGAACACCGGGGAGCTGTTTTTT	CASRIGQNTGELFF
.	.	TRBJ1-2	TRBV2	TGTGCCAGCACGGGGGGGGCGACTTCTGGTTATGGCTACACCTTC	CASTGGATSGYGYTF
.	TRBD2	TRBJ2-1	TRBV30	TGTGCCTGGAGTGTACCCCCTAGCGGGAGGAAGTACAATGAGCAGTTCTTC	CAWSVPPSGRKYNEQFF
.	.	TRBJ2-3	TRBV7-3	TGTGCCAGCAGCGCGGGGACCAGAGGTTCCACGCAGTATTTT	CASSAGTRGSTQYF
.	TRBD1	TRBJ1-4	TRBV18	TGTGCCAGCTCACCGCGACAGGGATTATATGAAAAACTGTTTTTT	CASSPRQGLYEKLFF
.	TRBD2	TRBJ2-1	TRBV29-1	TGCAGCGTGGTCCTAGCGGGAGGAGACAATGAGCAGTTCTTC	CSVVLAGGDNEQFF
.	.	TRBJ2-4	TRBV3-1/TRBV3-2	TGTGCCAGCAGCCAAGATCAGGGCTCCCCAAACATTCAGTACTTC	CASSQDQGSPNIQYF
once	TRBD1	TRBJ1-5	TRBV6-5	TGTGCCAGCAGCGGGACAGTTTTTAATCAGCCCCAGCATTTT	CASSGTVFNQPQHF
.	.	TRBJ2-7	TRBV27	TGTGCCAGCAGTTTCCCGGGGGAGGCCTCCTACGAGCAGTACTTC	CASSFPGEASYEQYF
.	TRBD2	TRBJ2-7	TRBV9	TGTGCCAGCAGCGCCCTACCGGGAGGGCCCCGAAACGAGCAGTACTTC	CASSALPGGPRNEQYF
.	TRBD1	TRBJ2-1	TRBV5-1	TGCGCCAGCAGTGAAACAACAGGGGGCCGTGAGCAGTTCTTC	CASSETTGGREQFF
.	TRBD1	TRBJ2-7	TRBV28	TGTGCCAGCAGCACCGGGACAGCTTTCTCCTACGAGCAGTACTTC	CASSTGTAFSYEQYF
.	.	TRBJ2-7	TRBV28	TGTGCCAGCGCCGACAGTTCCTACGAGCAGTACTTC	CASADSSYEQYF
once	.	TRBJ1-2	TRBV30	TGTGCCTGGAGTGTAGGACTGCGATGGTTGACGGGCTACACCTTC	CAWSVGLRWLTGYTF
.	.	TRBJ2-5	TRBV4-1	TGCGCCAGCAGCCAAGGTACCTACAGTGTTGAGACCCAGTACTTC	CASSQGTYSVETQYF
.	.	TRBJ1-2	TRBV6-5	TGTGCCAGCAGTCCTGGGGGACTAACTAACTATGGCTACACCTTC	CASSPGGLTNYGYTF
.	.	TRBJ2-7	TRBV7-3	TGTGCCAGCAGCTTAGGGCCCTCTGACGAGCAGTACTTC	CASSLGPSDEQYF
.	.	TRBJ1-5	TRBV7-2	TGTGCCAGCAGCTTAGGGCGGTCTCACCAGCATTTT	CASSLGRSHQHF
.	.	TRBJ2-7	TRBV18	TGTGCCAGCTCACCCCCTTTCGGGTTAGGGGGGGTCCACGAGCAGTACTTC	CASSPPFGLGGVHEQYF
.	.	TRBJ1-2	TRBV28	TGTGCCAGCAGGTTCACCGACACATATGGCTACACCTTC	CASRFTDTYGYTF
.	TRBD2	TRBJ2-5	TRBV9	TGTGCCAGCAGCGCCGGTCCGGGACTAGCGGGAGGGCGACAAGAGACCCAGTACTTC	CASSAGPGLAGGRQETQYF
.	TRBD1	TRBJ1-1	TRBV5-8	TGTGCCAGCAGTTACAGGGGCTTGAACACTGAAGCTTTCTTT	CASSYRGLNTEAFF
.	.	TRBJ2-1	TRBV3-1/TRBV3-2	TGTGCCAGCAGCCAAGAGAGGTTATTTCAGTTCTTC	CASSQERLFQFF
.	TRBD1	TRBJ1-5	TRBV10-3	TGTGCCATCAGTGAGGACAGGGTTCAGCCCCAGCATTTT	CAISEDRVQPQHF
.	TRBD1	TRBJ1-2	TRBV18	TGTGCCAGCTCACCAGGACAGGGGGAATACTATGGCTACACCTTC	CASSPGQGEYYGYTF
once	.	TRBJ2-1	TRBV2	TGTGCCAGCACCAGGTACAGGGATAATGAGCAGTTCTTC	CASTRYRDNEQFF
.	.	TRBJ1-5	TRBV10-3	TGTGCCATCAGCGCGGGACCGAGTAGCAATCAGCCCCAGCATTTT	CAISAGPSSNQPQHF
.	TRBD1	TRBJ1-1	TRBV7-3	TGTGCCAGCAGCTCACAGGGGGCAGGCACTGAAGCTTTCTTT	CASSSQGAGTEAFF
.	.	TRBJ1-6	TRBV18	TGTGCCAGCTCACCCCTAGGGGTCGGAAATTCACCCCTCCACTTT	CASSPLGVGNSPLHF
.	.	TRBJ2-2	TRBV2	TGTGCCAGCACTTCAGGAGGGACCGGGGAGCTGTTTTTT	CASTSGGTGELFF
.	TRBD1	TRBJ1-5	TRBV28	TGTGCCAGCAGGGGGACAGATTATAGCAATCAGCCCCAGCATTTT	CASRGTDYSNQPQHF
.	TRBD1	TRBJ1-3	TRBV5-1	TGCGCCAGCAGCAGAGGAGGGGGCAGCTCTGGAAACACCATATATTTT	CASSRGGGSSGNTIYF